The rows below give T cell receptor beta chains drawn from one sample of a study of graft-versus-host responses after intestinal transplantation. No antigen has been assigned to these receptors. Assay used: immunoSEQ multiplex PCR; TCRdb lists only in-frame clones, some missing. The sample lists tens of thousands of clones, 85% to 90% occurring once. The input for sequencing was unstimulated CD4+ T cells sorted from spleen or lymph node cells, taken before intestinal transplant. The receptor source for this set is a human donor who received an intestinal transplant. CDR3s include the opening cysteine and the closing phenylalanine or tryptophan. D genes are given only for firm matches. Clone size appears in some rows only: once, few, many, or a class for an expanded clone.

v_gene,j_gene,abundance,d_gene,CDR3aa,CDR3nt
TRBV27,TRBJ2-1,NA,TRBD1,CASGGQGVYNEQFF,TGTGCCAGCGGGGGACAGGGGGTCTACAATGAGCAGTTCTTC
TRBV28,TRBJ2-7,NA,NA,CASSPLGEGYEQYF,TGTGCCAGCAGCCCACTCGGAGAGGGCTACGAGCAGTACTTC
TRBV6-6,TRBJ1-5,NA,NA,CASSGRQVNQPQHF,TGTGCCAGCAGTGGTAGACAGGTCAATCAGCCCCAGCATTTT
TRBV5-1,TRBJ1-5,NA,NA,CASSPESNQPQHF,TGCGCCAGCAGCCCGGAGTCCAATCAGCCCCAGCATTTT
TRBV30,TRBJ1-2,NA,NA,CAWSPSGYGYTF,TGTGCCTGGAGTCCCTCGGGCTATGGCTACACCTTC
TRBV6-5,TRBJ1-1,NA,NA,CASSSVRWAETFF,TGTGCCAGCAGTTCAGTCCGATGGGCAGAGACTTTCTTT
TRBV5-5,TRBJ2-1,once,TRBD2,CASSPGLAGVGHGEQFF,TGTGCCAGCAGCCCAGGACTAGCGGGAGTGGGTCATGGTGAGCAGTTCTTC
TRBV11-1,TRBJ1-4,NA,NA,CASSSGAKNEKLFF,TGTGCCAGCAGTTCAGGGGCGAAGAATGAAAAACTGTTTTTT
TRBV29-1,TRBJ2-7,NA,NA,CSVFGGSNEQYF,TGCAGCGTTTTCGGCGGGTCCAACGAGCAGTACTTC
TRBV5-8,TRBJ1-2,NA,NA,CASSLGSGATYGYTF,TGTGCCAGCAGCTTGGGTTCAGGGGCTACCTATGGCTACACCTTC
TRBV5-4,TRBJ2-3,NA,TRBD2,CASSPTSGGDTQYF,TGTGCCAGCAGCCCCACTAGCGGGGGAGATACGCAGTATTTT
TRBV19,TRBJ2-2,NA,NA,CASRLGARNTGELFF,TGTGCCAGTAGATTGGGGGCGCGGAACACCGGGGAGCTGTTTTTT
TRBV6-5,TRBJ1-3,medium-sized,NA,CASSQWSGNTIYF,TGTGCCAGCAGCCAGTGGTCTGGAAACACCATATATTTT
TRBV6-5,TRBJ2-7,NA,NA,CASSYGATYEQYF,TGTGCCAGCAGTTACGGGGCCACCTACGAGCAGTACTTC
TRBV6-5,TRBJ1-1,NA,NA,CASTNRDTGREAFF,TGTGCCAGCACAAACCGGGACACGGGGCGTGAAGCTTTCTTT
TRBV11-1,TRBJ2-5,NA,TRBD1,CASSFTGVGETQYF,TGTGCCAGCAGCTTCACAGGGGTAGGGGAGACCCAGTACTTC
TRBV4-1,TRBJ2-7,once,TRBD2,CASSQELAGGPLYEQYF,TGCGCCAGCAGCCAAGAACTAGCGGGGGGGCCACTCTACGAGCAGTACTTC
TRBV23-1,TRBJ2-7,NA,TRBD2,CASSQSRTSGREQYF,TGCGCCAGCAGTCAATCCCGGACTAGCGGTAGAGAGCAGTACTTC
TRBV19,TRBJ1-5,NA,NA,CASRQVPNQPQHF,TGTGCCAGTAGACAGGTGCCCAATCAGCCCCAGCATTTT
TRBV25-1,TRBJ2-5,NA,TRBD2,CASSPPGLAEETQYF,TGTGCCAGCAGTCCACCGGGACTAGCGGAAGAGACCCAGTACTTC
TRBV28,TRBJ1-5,NA,NA,CASSLLGGNQPQHF,TGTGCCAGCAGTTTGCTAGGGGGCAATCAGCCCCAGCATTTT
TRBV14,TRBJ2-7,NA,NA,CASSPGHFPYEQYF,TGTGCCAGCAGCCCCGGACACTTCCCCTACGAGCAGTACTTC
TRBV6-5,TRBJ1-2,NA,NA,CASSYLGSYGYTF,TGTGCCAGCAGTTACCTGGGGAGCTATGGCTACACCTTC
TRBV7-9,TRBJ1-1,NA,TRBD1,CASSLTGENTEAFF,TGTGCCAGCAGCTTGACAGGGGAGAACACTGAAGCTTTCTTT
TRBV6-6,TRBJ1-2,NA,NA,CASRPRLNRGYTF,TGTGCCAGCAGGCCGCGGTTGAATAGAGGCTACACCTTC
TRBV7-2,TRBJ2-2,NA,TRBD1,CASSLGQLSGELFF,TGTGCCAGCAGCCTGGGACAGCTGTCCGGGGAGCTGTTTTTT
TRBV6-6,TRBJ1-4,NA,TRBD1,CASSPGQGKLFF,TGTGCCAGCAGCCCCGGACAGGGAAAACTGTTTTTT
TRBV9,TRBJ2-7,NA,TRBD2,CASSVGGGSWDEQYF,TGTGCCAGCAGCGTAGGCGGGGGGAGTTGGGACGAGCAGTACTTC
TRBV29-1,TRBJ2-1,NA,TRBD2,CSVGTSSYNEQFF,TGCAGCGTTGGGACTAGCTCCTACAATGAGCAGTTCTTC
TRBV15,TRBJ2-7,NA,TRBD1,CATSTYRGEYEQYF,TGTGCCACCAGCACGTACAGGGGGGAGTACGAGCAGTACTTC
TRBV19,TRBJ1-5,NA,TRBD1,CASSIGGTDSNQPQHF,TGTGCCAGTAGTATAGGGGGGACAGATAGCAATCAGCCCCAGCATTTT